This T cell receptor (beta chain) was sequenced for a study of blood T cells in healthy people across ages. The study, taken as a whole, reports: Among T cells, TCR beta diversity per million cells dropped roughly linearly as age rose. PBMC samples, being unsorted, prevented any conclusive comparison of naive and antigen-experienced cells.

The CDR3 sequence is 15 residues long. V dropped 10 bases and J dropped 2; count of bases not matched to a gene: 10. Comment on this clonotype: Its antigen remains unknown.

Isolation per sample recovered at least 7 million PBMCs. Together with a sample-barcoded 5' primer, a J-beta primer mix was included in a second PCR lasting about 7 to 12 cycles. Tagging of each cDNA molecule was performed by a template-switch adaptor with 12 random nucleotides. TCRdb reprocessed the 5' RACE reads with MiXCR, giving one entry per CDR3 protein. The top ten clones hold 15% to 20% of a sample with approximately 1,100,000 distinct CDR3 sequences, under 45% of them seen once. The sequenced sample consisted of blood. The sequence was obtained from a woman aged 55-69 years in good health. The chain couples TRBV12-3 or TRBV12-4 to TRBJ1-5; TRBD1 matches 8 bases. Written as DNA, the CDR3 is TGTGCCAACACCCGAGACAGGGGTGGCAATCAGCCCCAGCATTTT. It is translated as CANTRDRGGNQPQHF.